This entry lists 9 T cell receptor beta chains sequenced from one sample in a study of T cell responses to AZD1222 COVID-19 vaccine. The repertoire was sequenced with immunoSEQ multiplex PCR; TCRdb's copy has only in-frame clones and lacks some. This sample yields some 120,000 clones, of which more than 65% are seen a single time; about 9.7% belongs to the top ten. This specimen consisted of peripheral blood, obtained on day 0 of AZD1222 vaccination. These receptors all stem from an adult in good health.

The genes are TRBV19 and TRBJ2-6, with 12 bases matching TRBD2. The CDR3 covers 17 residues. The ends lost 5 bases at V and 2 bases at J; junction bases unmatched: 4. Germline V CDR1 and CDR2: LNHDA, SQIVND (reference sequence). CDR3 coding DNA: TGTGCCAGTAGTGAGCTAGCGGGAGGGCCTGGGGCCAACGTCCTGACTTTC. Its translation is CASSELAGGPGANVLTF.

This rearrangement joins TRBV11-3 to TRBJ2-7, with D perhaps TRBD2 (5 bases). The CDR3 is 13 amino acids. Germline CDR1 and CDR2: SGHNT and YENEEA. The V end lost 5 bases, the J end lost 4 bases, and 12 bases lay between the germline ends. In nucleotides, the CDR3 is TGTGCCAGCAGCACATCGACGGGGTACGAGCAGTACTTC. Translating gives CASSTSTGYEQYF.

The V call is TRBV7-2, the J call TRBJ1-2, with 11 bases aligning to TRBD1. The CDR3 is made up of 15 amino acids. CDR1 SGHTA and CDR2 FQGNSA come from the germline V gene. V lost 5 bases, J lost 8 bases, and 10 bases stayed unmatched. CDR3: CASSNSGTGGRGYTF. CDR3 DNA sequence: TGTGCCAGCAGCAATTCCGGGACAGGGGGTCGGGGCTACACCTTC.

The V call is TRBV7-3, the J call TRBJ2-1; 8 bases match TRBD1. CDR1 SGHTA and CDR2 FQGTGA come from the germline V gene. The CDR3 is 15 amino acids. With V trimmed by 4 bases and J by 3 bases, 5 bases remained unmatched. CDR3 in amino acids: CASSWGTGRYNEQFF. The CDR3 bases are TGTGCCAGCAGCTGGGGGACAGGCCGCTACAATGAGCAGTTCTTC.

The CDR3: CASSEGPSPRLYGYTF. CDR3 bases: TGTGCCAGCAGTGAAGGCCCCTCGCCTAGGTTATATGGCTACACCTTC. This chain connects TRBV6-1 to TRBJ1-2, with D unclear. The CDR3 is made up of 16 amino acids. The ends were cut back, 1 base at V and 5 bases at J, with 17 bases in the middle. Per the germline V gene, CDR1 is MNHNS and CDR2 is SASEGT.

This clone was counted between two and nine times. The rearrangement links TRBV7-9 to TRBJ1-1; D gene ambiguous. Germline V gives CDR1 SEHNR, CDR2 FQNEAQ (reference sequence). The length of the CDR3 is 13 residues. The V end was cut by 0 bases, the J end by 5 bases, with 7 bases between. The CDR3 spells CASSLAERTEAFF. The CDR3 coding sequence is TGTGCCAGCAGCTTAGCGGAAAGGACTGAAGCTTTCTTT. Filled out from reference TRBV7-9 and TRBJ1-1, the complete variable domain reads DTGVSQNPRHKITKRGQNVTFRCDPISEHNRLYWYRQTLGQGPEFLTYFQNEAQLEKSRLLSDRFSAERPKGSFSTLEIQRTEQGDSAMYLCASSLAERTEAFFGQGTRLTVV.

The V and J genes are TRBV6-2 or TRBV6-3 and TRBJ2-5; possible D gene TRBD2, 6 bases. In germline, CDR1 is MNHEY, CDR2 SVGEGT. The CDR3 covers 15 residues. Trimming took off 2 bases at V and 3 bases at J, with 13 bases between the two ends. The CDR3, as DNA: TGTGCCAGCAGTTACGGGGGGTTTGTGGAAGAGACCCAGTACTTC. Translation gives CASSYGGFVEETQYF.

CDR3 in amino acids: CAISESGTGRNEKLFF. CDR3 coding DNA: TGTGCCATCAGTGAGTCTGGGACAGGGAGAAATGAAAAACTGTTTTTT. This chain connects TRBV10-3 to TRBJ1-4; the match to TRBD1 covers 9 bases. Germline CDR1 reads ENHRY; CDR2 reads SYGVKD. This CDR3 comprises 16 residues. The ends lost 0 bases at V and 5 bases at J; junction bases unmatched: 4.

The rearrangement links TRBV10-3 to TRBJ1-4; D is undetermined. Germline CDR1 and CDR2: ENHRY and SYGVKD. There are 15 residues in the CDR3. V shed 6 bases and J shed 0 bases, with 11 bases lying between them. CDR3 nucleotide sequence: TGTGCCATCAGGTCGAGGGAAGCAACTAATGAAAAACTGTTTTTT. It specifies CAIRSREATNEKLFF.